The next 22 T cell receptor beta chains were all read from a single sample in a study of early T cells in non-severe SARS-CoV-2 infection. One entry per CDR3 protein, called by TCRdb with MiXCR from the 5' RACE reads. Of roughly 80,000 distinct CDR3 sequences listed, around a tenth were seen once; the top ten hold about 4.8%. The sample was whole blood. The receptor set was obtained from an adult who was a healthcare worker with PCR-confirmed SARS-CoV-2 infection or an uninfected control (not recorded which).

This chain connects TRBV30 to TRBJ2-3; 9 bases line up with TRBD1. Trimming at V came to 5 bases and at J to 9 bases, leaving 6 bases not matched to a gene. The CDR3 spans 12 residues. Germline V gene data show CDR1 as GTSNPN and CDR2 as SVGIG (reference sequence). In nucleotides, the CDR3 is TGTGCCTGGGCTGCCGGACAGGGGACGCAGTATTTT. Translating gives CAWAAGQGTQYF.

This clonotype has at least ten counts. A junction end diverges from the germline sequence, so it may reflect a read error. This chain connects TRBV28 to TRBJ2-7; no clear D. The CDR3 totals 13 residues. Germline V gene data show CDR1 as MDHEN and CDR2 as SYDVKM. The CDR3 region is CASSSGTGYQGHF. The CDR3 DNA reads TGTGCCAGCAGTTCCGGCACGGGCTACCAAGGGCACTTC.

The CDR3 DNA is TGTGCCAGCTCCTTGGGGGAAGCCAAAAACATTCAGTACTTC. Amino acid sequence: CASSLGEAKNIQYF. The chain joins TRBV18 to TRBJ2-4; either TRBD1 or TRBD2 may supply D (5 bases each). CDR1 is KGHSH, CDR2 LQKENI, per germline. CDR3 size: 14 residues. Trimming removed 6 bases from V and 0 bases from J, with 9 bases in between.

Only a few counts were recorded for this clonotype. The chain uses TRBV6-1 and TRBJ2-3, with 9 bases aligning to TRBD1. In germline, CDR1 is MNHNS, CDR2 SASEGT. This CDR3 has 14 residues. V gave up 8 bases and J gave up 3 bases; unmatched junction bases: 6. CDR3 loop: CASLRDRETDTQYF. The CDR3 DNA reads as TGTGCCAGCCTCAGGGACAGGGAGACAGATACGCAGTATTTT.

This clonotype showed up many times. V usage is TRBV7-9 and J usage is TRBJ1-6; D remains ambiguous. This CDR3 has 12 residues. With 6 bases removed from V and 14 bases from J, the gap between germline ends came to 14 bases. From germline, CDR1 is SEHNR and CDR2 FQNEAQ (reference sequence). CDR3 sequence: CASSPDTGSLHF. The CDR3 bases are TGTGCCAGCAGTCCAGATACCGGGTCCCTCCACTTT.

This clonotype appeared many times. The chain has TRBV6-1 and TRBJ2-3, with TRBD1 matching over 11 bases. This CDR3 region has 14 residues. Germline trimming cut 6 bases from V and 3 bases from J; bases unmatched to any gene: 2. Looked up from germline, CDR1 is MNHNS and CDR2 is SASEGT. The CDR3 DNA reads as TGTGCCAGCAGCGGGACAGGGGGAACAGATACGCAGTATTTT. Residues: CASSGTGGTDTQYF.

This clonotype was observed a few times. The CDR3 sequence is CASRGTTDWGMNEQFF. The DNA of the CDR3 is TGTGCCAGCAGGGGGACCACCGACTGGGGGATGAATGAGCAGTTCTTC. The gene calls are TRBV12-3 or TRBV12-4 and TRBJ2-1, with D possibly called TRBD1 or TRBD2 (5 bases each). Trimming pared 6 bases from V and 7 bases from J, leaving 22 bases between. The CDR3 has 16 residues.

This clonotype was counted ten times or more. The V and J genes are TRBV25-1 and TRBJ2-2; no firm D call. Per germline, CDR1 MGHDK and CDR2 SYGVNS. CDR3 length: 13 residues. Trimming took 7 bases from V and 5 from J, leaving 11 bases between them. CDR3 nucleotide sequence: TGTGCCAGCAAATCCGTGCTGACCGGGGAGCTGTTTTTT. It is translated as CASKSVLTGELFF.

This clonotype was observed at least ten times. V usage is TRBV28 and J usage is TRBJ2-7, with 10 bases identical to TRBD2. The CDR3 loop spans 15 amino acids. V lost 1 base to trimming and J lost 2 bases; unmatched junction nucleotides: 2. CDR1 MDHEN and CDR2 SYDVKM come from the germline V gene. As DNA, the CDR3 is TGTGCCAGCAGTTTATCCCTAGCGGGAGCCTACGAGCAGTACTTC. Amino acid sequence: CASSLSLAGAYEQYF.

This clonotype was picked up many times. In DNA form, the CDR3 reads TGTGCCAGCAGCTTAGTTCGGGGCTCTGGGGCCAACGTCCTGACTTTC. It yields the protein CASSLVRGSGANVLTF. The chain has TRBV11-2 and TRBJ2-6; weak D call: TRBD2 (5 bases). The germline gives CDR1 SGHAT, CDR2 FQNNGV. There are 16 residues in the CDR3. V dropped 1 base and J dropped 0 bases, with 7 bases sitting between them.

This clonotype occurred a few times. The V and J genes are TRBV7-8 and TRBJ2-1; 13 positions agree with TRBD2. Trimming removed 4 bases from V and 8 bases from J; junction bases left unmatched: 8. The CDR3 totals 16 residues. CDR1 is SGHVS, CDR2 FQNEAQ, per germline. The CDR3 region has the DNA TGTGCCAGCAGCTACAGGACTAGCGGGAGTGGGGATGAGCAGTTCTTC. Its protein product is CASSYRTSGSGDEQFF.

V and J are TRBV7-9 and TRBJ2-7; D remains unclear. The CDR3 consists of 14 residues. V lost 5 bases and J 0 bases, leaving 11 bases between the germline ends. Germline values: CDR1 SEHNR, CDR2 FQNEAQ (reference sequence). CDR3 in DNA: TGTGCCAGCAGCCAGGCGATGAACTCCTACGAGCAGTACTTC. Its protein is CASSQAMNSYEQYF.

This clonotype was seen ten or more times. The chain links TRBV20-1 to TRBJ2-4, with D tentatively TRBD1 (5 bases). The CDR3 spans 16 residues. V dropped 0 bases and J dropped 1 base, with 13 bases sitting between them. CDR1 DFQATT and CDR2 SNEGSKA come from the germline V gene (reference sequence). The DNA of the CDR3 is TGCAGTGCTAGAGATAATGTCCAGGGTGCCAAAAACATTCAGTACTTC. This translates into CSARDNVQGAKNIQYF.

The rearrangement uses TRBV9 and TRBJ2-2; 9 nucleotides line up with TRBD1. The CDR3 length is 16 residues. CDR1 is SGDLS, CDR2 YYNGEE, per germline. V dropped 2 bases and J dropped 3; count of bases not matched to a gene: 5. The CDR3: CASSVGGQGDTGELFF. The CDR3 nucleotides read TGTGCCAGCAGCGTGGGGGGACAGGGAGACACCGGGGAGCTGTTTTTT.

The table lists this clonotype with a few counts. V is TRBV2 and J is TRBJ2-5, with 8 nucleotides matching TRBD1. The J segment lost 5 bases and the V segment lost 4 bases, leaving 9 bases of the junction unmatched. Germline V gene lookup returns CDR1 SNHLY and CDR2 FYNNEI. The CDR3 spans 15 residues. The CDR3 is CASSGLGQGGETQYF. The CDR3 region has the DNA TGTGCCAGCAGTGGTCTAGGACAGGGCGGCGAGACCCAGTACTTC.

The table lists this clonotype with a few counts. V is TRBV28 and J is TRBJ2-7, with D perhaps TRBD2 (5 bases). Germline CDR1 reads MDHEN; CDR2 reads SYDVKM. The V gene lost 6 bases and the J gene lost 2 bases, with 29 bases spanning the gap. The CDR3 has 19 residues. CDR3: CASSLTPFEGGPKPYEQYF. The CDR3 DNA is TGTGCCAGCAGCTTAACCCCCTTTGAAGGCGGGCCGAAGCCCTACGAGCAGTACTTC.

This clonotype turned up a few times. The V call is TRBV27, the J call TRBJ1-1; D gene unclear. Per the germline V gene, CDR1 is MNHEY and CDR2 is SMNVEV (reference sequence). The germline V and J ends were trimmed by 3 bases and 5 bases, with 13 bases remaining between them. The CDR3 covers 14 residues. CDR3 sequence: CASSFKADRTEAFF. CDR3 in DNA: TGTGCCAGCAGTTTTAAAGCCGATCGGACTGAAGCTTTCTTT.

Concerning this clonotype: A much larger clone differs by one base, so this may be a read error. V and J are TRBV24-1 and TRBJ2-3; 8 nucleotides align to TRBD2. The germline gives CDR1 KGHDR, CDR2 SFDVKD. The CDR3 contains 16 residues. The V and J ends lost 3 bases and 2 bases, in that order; junction bases with no gene match: 6. The DNA for the CDR3 is TGTGCCACCAGTGATGCGCGGGAGGCCTCCACAGATACGCAGTATTTT. It codes for CATSDAREASTDTQYF.

This clonotype was counted at least ten times. The CDR3 here is CSARDGYEQYF. The CDR3, as DNA: TGCAGTGCTAGAGACGGGTACGAGCAGTACTTC. V usage is TRBV20-1 and J usage is TRBJ2-7; no clear D gene. Trimming left V 0 bases short and J 4 bases short, with 4 bases between. Germline values: CDR1 DFQATT, CDR2 SNEGSKA (reference sequence). CDR3 size: 11 residues.

The chain employs TRBV5-4 and TRBJ2-3; 9 positions match TRBD2. CDR1 and CDR2 from the germline V gene are SGHNT and YYREEE (reference sequence). Trimming cost V 1 base and J 2 bases; bases outside gene matches: 5. This CDR3 has 16 amino acids. As DNA, the CDR3 is TGTGCCAGCAGCTTGCGGCTAGCGGGAAACACAGATACGCAGTATTTT. Translating it yields CASSLRLAGNTDTQYF.

In its sample, this clonotype was seen many times. V usage is TRBV10-2 and J usage is TRBJ2-1; D may be TRBD2 (6 bases). The CDR3 has 11 residues. V lost 10 bases and J lost 4, with 8 bases in between. The germline gives CDR1 WSHSY, CDR2 SAAADI. CDR3 DNA sequence: TGCGCCACCCTAGCGTACAATGAGCAGTTCTTC. This codes for CATLAYNEQFF.

This sequence joins TRBV30 and TRBJ2-5; D gene uncertain. With 0 bases removed from V and 4 bases from J, the gap between germline ends came to 3 bases. The CDR3 totals 11 residues. From germline, CDR1 is GTSNPN and CDR2 SVGIG (reference sequence). The CDR3, as DNA: TGTGCCTGGAGTGTCCGAGAGACCCAGTACTTC. As protein: CAWSVRETQYF.